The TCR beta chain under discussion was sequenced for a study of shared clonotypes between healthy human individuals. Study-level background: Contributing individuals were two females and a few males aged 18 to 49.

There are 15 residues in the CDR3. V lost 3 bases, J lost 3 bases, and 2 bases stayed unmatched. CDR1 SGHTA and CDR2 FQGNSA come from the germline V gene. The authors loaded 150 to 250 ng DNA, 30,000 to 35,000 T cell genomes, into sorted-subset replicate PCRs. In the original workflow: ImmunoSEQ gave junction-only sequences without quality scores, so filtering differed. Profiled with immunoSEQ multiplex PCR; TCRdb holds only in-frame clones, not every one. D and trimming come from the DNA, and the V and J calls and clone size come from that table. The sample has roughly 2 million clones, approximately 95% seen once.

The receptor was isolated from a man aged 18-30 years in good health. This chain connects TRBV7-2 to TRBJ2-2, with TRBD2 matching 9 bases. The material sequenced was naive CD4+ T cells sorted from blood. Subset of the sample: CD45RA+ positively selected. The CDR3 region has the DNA TGTGCCAGCAGCTTGAGACTAGCGGACACCGGGGAGCTGTTTTTT. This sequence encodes CASSLRLADTGELFF.